The TCR beta chain under discussion was sequenced for a study of chemoradiotherapy in HPV16-positive cancers. Measured with immunoSEQ multiplex PCR; TCRdb has only the in-frame clones, and not every one. This sample carries 2,000 or so clones, around four fifths of them seen once, and the ten largest clones take 6.5%. The CDR3 length is 13 residues. Between the trimmed V and J ends, which lost 5 bases and 3 bases, there was a span of 10 bases. Germline V lookup: CDR1 SEHNR, CDR2 FQNEAQ (reference sequence). The source is a human donor with HPV-associated anogenital cancer. J is TRBJ1-2 and V is TRBV7-9; weak D call: TRBD1 (5 bases). Sequencing used tumor tissue, obtained from a patient who underwent chemoradiotherapy. CDR3 sequence (DNA): TGTGCCAGCAGCGGGGCACAGTACTATGGCTACACCTTC. This sequence encodes CASSGAQYYGYTF.